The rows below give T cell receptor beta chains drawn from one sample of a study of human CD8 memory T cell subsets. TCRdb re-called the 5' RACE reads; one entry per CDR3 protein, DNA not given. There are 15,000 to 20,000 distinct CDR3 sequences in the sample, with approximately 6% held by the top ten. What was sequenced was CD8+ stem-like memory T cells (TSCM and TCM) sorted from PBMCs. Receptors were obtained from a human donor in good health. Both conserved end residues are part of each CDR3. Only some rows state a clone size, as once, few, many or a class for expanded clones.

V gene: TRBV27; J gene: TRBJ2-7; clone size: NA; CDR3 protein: CASSLRASYEQYF
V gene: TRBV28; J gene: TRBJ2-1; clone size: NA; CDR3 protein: CASSHDSTYNEQFF
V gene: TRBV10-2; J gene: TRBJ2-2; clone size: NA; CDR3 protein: CASSEPGQGTGELFF
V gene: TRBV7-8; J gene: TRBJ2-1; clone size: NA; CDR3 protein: CASSLVIGLAGAGSYNEQFF
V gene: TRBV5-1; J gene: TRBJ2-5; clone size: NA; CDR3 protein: CASSYTDPDQETQYF
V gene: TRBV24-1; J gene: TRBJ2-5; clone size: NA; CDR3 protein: CATSDWDKEPETQYF
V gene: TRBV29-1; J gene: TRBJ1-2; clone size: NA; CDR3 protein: CSVEDPQDRGVANYGYTF
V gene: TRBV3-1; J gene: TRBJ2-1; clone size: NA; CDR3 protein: CASSRDLAGANNEQFF
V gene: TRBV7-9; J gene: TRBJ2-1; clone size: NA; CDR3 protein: CASSLYRGGDEQFF
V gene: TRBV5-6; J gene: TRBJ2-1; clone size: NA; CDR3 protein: CASSLGTVNEQFF
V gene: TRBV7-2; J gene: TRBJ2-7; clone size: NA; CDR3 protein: CASSLALALDEQYF
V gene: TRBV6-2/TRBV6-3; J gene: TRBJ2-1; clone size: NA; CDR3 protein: CASSYSGKNEQFF
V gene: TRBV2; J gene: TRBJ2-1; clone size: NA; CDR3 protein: CASTPDGGSSYNEQFF
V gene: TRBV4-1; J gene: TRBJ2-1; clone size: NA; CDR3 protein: CASSRDNYNEQFF
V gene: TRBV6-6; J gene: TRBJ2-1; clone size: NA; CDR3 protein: CASSYREGAYNEQFF
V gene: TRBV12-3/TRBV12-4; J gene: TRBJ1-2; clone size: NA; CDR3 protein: CASSLNIFGYTF
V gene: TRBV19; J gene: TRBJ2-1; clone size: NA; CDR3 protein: CASSQGSYNEQFF
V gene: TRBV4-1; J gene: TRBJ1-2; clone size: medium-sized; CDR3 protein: CASSQGWGADYGYTF
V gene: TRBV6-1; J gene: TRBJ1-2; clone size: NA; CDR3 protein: CASSPGGGPTYGYTF
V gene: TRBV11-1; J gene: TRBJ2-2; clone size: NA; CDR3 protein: CASSAAWAGELFF
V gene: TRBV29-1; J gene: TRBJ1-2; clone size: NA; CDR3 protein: CSVGNFRDQVTGGYTF
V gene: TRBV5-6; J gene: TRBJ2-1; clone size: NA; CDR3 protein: CASSLAQGRDEQFF
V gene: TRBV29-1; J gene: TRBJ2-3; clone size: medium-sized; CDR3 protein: CSVGGLTGPDTQYF
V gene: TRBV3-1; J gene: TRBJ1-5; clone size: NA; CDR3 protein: CASSQDGGIGLNQPQHF
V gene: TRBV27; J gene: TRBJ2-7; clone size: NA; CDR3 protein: CASSPYPPGQRFYEQYF
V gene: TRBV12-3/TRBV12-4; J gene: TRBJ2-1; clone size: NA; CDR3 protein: CASSSPFDRGGSSYNEQFF
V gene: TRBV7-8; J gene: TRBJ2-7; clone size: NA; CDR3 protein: CASSRQMLSGRIPYEQYF
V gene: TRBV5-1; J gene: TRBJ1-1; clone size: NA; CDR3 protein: CASSLGQGGGTEAFF
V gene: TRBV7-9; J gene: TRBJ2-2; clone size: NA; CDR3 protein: CASSPDRGLFDTGELFF
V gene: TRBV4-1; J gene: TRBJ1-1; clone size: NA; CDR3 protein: CASSQAAGMYTEAFF
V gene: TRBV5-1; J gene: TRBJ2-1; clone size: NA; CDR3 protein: CASSDPTNEQFF
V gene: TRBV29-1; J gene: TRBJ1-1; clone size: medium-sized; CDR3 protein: CSVVAPGRTEAFF
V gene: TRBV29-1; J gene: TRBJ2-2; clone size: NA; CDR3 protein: CSAVVAGPRNTGELFF
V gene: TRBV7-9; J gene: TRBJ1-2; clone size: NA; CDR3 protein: CASSLLSGAGYGYTF
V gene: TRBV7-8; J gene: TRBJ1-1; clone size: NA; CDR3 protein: CASSLLGAHTEAFF
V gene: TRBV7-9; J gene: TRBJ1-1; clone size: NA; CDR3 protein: CASNPGGGGANTEAFF
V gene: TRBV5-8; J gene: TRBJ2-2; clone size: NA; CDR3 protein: CASSLGAGNSGELFF
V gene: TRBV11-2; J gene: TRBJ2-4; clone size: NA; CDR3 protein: CASSPGTDIQYF
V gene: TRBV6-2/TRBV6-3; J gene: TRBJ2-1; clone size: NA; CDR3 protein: CASSYSAGLGYNEQFF
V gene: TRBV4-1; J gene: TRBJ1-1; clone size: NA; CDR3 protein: CASNEGTEAFF
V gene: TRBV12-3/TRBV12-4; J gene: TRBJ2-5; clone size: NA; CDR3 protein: CASSPTRLAGTQETQYF
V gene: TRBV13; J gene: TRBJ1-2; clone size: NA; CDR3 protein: CASSLDRGLSEGYTF
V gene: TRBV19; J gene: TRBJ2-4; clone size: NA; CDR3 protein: CASSPNRDVSKNIQYF
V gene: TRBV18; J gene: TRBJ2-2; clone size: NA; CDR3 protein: CASSPEDDATGELFF
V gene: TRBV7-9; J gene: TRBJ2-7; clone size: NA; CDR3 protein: CASSPSTEQYF
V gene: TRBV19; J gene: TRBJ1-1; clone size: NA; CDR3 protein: CASAQTSGGEGSAFF
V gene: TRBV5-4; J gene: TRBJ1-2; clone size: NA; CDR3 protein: CASSTRGQGYGYTF
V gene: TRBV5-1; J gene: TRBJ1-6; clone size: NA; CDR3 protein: CASSKGTDNSPLHF
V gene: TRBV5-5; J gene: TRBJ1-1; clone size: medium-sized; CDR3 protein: CASSLDPGGNTEAFF
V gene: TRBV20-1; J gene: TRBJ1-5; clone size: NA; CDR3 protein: CSARASSGYISNQPQHF
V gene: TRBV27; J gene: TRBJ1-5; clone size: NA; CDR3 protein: CASSLNRFHQPQHF
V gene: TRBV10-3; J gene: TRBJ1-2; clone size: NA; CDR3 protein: CAISEGGDTNYYGYTF
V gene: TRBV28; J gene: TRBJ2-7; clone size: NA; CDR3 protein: CASRRPESYEQYF
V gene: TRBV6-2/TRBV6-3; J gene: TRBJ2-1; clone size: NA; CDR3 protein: CASSLLANEQFF
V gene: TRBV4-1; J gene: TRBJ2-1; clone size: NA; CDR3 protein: CASSLRGLAGVVDEQFF